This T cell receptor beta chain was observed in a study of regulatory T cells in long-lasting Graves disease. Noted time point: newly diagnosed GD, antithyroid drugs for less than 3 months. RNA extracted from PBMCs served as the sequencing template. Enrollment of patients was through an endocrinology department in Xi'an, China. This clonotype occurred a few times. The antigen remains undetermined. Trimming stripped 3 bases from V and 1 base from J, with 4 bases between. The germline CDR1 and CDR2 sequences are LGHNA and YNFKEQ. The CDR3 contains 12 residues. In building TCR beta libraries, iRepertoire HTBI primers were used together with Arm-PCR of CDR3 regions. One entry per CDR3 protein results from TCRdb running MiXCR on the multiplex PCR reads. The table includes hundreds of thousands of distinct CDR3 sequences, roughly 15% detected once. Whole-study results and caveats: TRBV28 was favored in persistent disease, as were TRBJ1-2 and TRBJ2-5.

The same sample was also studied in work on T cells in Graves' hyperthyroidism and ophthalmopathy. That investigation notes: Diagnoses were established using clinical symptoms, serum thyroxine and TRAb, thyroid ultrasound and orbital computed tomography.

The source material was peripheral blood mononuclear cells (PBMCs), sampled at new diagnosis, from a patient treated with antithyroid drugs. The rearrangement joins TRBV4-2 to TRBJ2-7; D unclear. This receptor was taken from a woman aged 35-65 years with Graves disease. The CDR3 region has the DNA TGTGCCAGCAGCCAGCAGTCCTACGAGCAGTACTTC. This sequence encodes CASSQQSYEQYF.